The sequence of this T cell receptor (beta chain) was determined in a study of T-cell reconstitution after alpha-beta-depleted transplantation in children. This clonotype has a count of ten or more. Unique molecular identifiers were used in preparing the TCRbeta library. Using its own MiXCR run on the PCR reads, TCRdb lists one record per CDR3 protein. The sample records more than 550,000 distinct CDR3 sequences, roughly a tenth being singletons. The TCR sequence derives from a human donor who donated a stem cell graft to a child with acute myeloid leukemia. The specimen comprised PBMCs from the stem cell graft donor, sampled from the stem cell graft.

The CDR3 sequence: CASSLPNGLAGDTGELFF. CDR3 coding DNA: TGTGCCAGCAGCCTTCCTAACGGACTAGCGGGAGACACCGGGGAGCTGTTTTTT. V and J are TRBV3-1 and TRBJ2-2, with TRBD2 matching over 13 bases. The germline gives CDR1 LGHDT, CDR2 YNNKEL (reference sequence). V lost 4 bases to trimming and J lost 3 bases; unmatched junction nucleotides: 8. The CDR3 has 18 amino acids.